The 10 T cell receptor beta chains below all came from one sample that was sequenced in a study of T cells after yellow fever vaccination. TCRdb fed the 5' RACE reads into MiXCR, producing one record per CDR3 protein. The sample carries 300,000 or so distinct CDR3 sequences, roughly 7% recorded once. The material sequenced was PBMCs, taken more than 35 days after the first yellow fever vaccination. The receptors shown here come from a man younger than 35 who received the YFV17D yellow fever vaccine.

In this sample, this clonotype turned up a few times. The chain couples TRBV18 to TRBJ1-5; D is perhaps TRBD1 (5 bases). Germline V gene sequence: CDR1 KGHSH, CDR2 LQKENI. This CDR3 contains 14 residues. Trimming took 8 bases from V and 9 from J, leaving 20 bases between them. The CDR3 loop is CASVPRRGVGPQHF. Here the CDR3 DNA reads TGTGCCAGCGTACCCCGACGGGGCGTCGGGCCCCAGCATTTT.

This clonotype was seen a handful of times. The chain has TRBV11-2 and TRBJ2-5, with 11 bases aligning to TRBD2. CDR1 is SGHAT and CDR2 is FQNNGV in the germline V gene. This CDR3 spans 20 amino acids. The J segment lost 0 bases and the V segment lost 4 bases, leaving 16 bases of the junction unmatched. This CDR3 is CASSSPLGASGGPYQETQYF. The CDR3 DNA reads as TGTGCCAGCAGCTCGCCGCTGGGGGCTAGCGGGGGGCCTTACCAAGAGACCCAGTACTTC.

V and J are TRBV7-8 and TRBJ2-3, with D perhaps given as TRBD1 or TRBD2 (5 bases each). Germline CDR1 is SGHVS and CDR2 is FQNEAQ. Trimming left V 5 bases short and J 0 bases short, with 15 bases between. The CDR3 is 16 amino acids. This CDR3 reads CASSRRDGASTDTQYF. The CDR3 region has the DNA TGTGCCAGCAGCCGACGGGACGGAGCTAGCACAGATACGCAGTATTTT.

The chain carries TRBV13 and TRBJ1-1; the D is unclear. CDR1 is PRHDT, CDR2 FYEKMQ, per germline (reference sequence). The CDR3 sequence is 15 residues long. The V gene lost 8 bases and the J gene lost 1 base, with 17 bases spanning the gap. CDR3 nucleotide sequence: TGTGCCAGCGGCCTAAATCCGTCGGGGAACACTGAAGCTTTCTTT. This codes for CASGLNPSGNTEAFF.

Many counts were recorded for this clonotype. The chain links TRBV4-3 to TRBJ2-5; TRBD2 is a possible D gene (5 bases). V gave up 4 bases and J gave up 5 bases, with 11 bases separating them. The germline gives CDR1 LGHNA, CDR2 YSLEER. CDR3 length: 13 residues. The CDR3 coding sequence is TGCGCCAGCAGCCCCCGGAGGTGGGAGACCCAGTACTTC. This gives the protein CASSPRRWETQYF.

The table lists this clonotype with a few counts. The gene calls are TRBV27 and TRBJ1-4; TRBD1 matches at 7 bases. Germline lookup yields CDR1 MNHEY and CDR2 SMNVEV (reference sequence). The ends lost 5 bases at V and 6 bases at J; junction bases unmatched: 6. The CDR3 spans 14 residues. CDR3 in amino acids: CASSLTQGYEKLFF. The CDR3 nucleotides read TGTGCCAGCAGTCTCACACAGGGGTATGAAAAACTGTTTTTT. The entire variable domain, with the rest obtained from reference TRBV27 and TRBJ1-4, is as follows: EAQVTQNPRYLITVTGKKLTVTCSQNMNHEYMSWYRQDPGLGLRQIYYSMNVEVTDKGDVPEGYKVSRKEKRNFPLILESPSPNQTSLYFCASSLTQGYEKLFFGSGTQLSVL.

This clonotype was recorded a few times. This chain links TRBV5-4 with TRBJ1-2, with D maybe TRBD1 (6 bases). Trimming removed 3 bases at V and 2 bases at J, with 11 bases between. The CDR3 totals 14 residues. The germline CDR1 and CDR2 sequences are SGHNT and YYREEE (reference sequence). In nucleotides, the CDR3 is TGTGCCAGCAGCTCCCGGGACACGAACTATGGCTACACCTTC. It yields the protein CASSSRDTNYGYTF.

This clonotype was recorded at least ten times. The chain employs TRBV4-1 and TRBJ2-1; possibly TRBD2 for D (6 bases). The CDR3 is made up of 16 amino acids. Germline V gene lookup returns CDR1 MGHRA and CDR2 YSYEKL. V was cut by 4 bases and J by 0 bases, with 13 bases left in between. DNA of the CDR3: TGCGCCAGCAGCCGAAACGCGGGGAGCTCCTACAATGAGCAGTTCTTC. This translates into CASSRNAGSSYNEQFF.

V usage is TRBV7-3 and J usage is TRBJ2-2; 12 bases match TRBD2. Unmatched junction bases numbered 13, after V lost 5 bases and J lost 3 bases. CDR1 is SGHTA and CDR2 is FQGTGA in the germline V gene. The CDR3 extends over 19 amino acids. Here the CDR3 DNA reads TGTGCCAGCAGCCCAAGAGTACTAGCGGGGGGCTGGGACACCGGGGAGCTGTTTTTT. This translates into CASSPRVLAGGWDTGELFF. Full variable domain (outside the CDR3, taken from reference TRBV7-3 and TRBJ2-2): GAGVSQTPSNKVTEKGKYVELRCDPISGHTALYWYRQSLGQGPEFLIYFQGTGAADDSGLPNDRFFAVRPEGSVSTLKIQRTERGDSAVYLCASSPRVLAGGWDTGELFFGEGSRLTVL.

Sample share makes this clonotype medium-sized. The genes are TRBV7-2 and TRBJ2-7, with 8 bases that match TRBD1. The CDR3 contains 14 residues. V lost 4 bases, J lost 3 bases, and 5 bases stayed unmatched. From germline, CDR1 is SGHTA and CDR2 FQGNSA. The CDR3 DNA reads TGTGCCAGCAGCTCGCAGGGGGCGGTCTACGAGCAGTACTTC. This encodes CASSSQGAVYEQYF.